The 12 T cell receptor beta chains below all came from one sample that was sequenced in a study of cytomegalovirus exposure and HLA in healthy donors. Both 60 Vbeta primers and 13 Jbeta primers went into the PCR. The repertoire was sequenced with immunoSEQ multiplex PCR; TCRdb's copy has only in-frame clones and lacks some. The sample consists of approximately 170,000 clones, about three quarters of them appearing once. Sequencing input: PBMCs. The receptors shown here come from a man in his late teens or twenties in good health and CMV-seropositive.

Here the CDR3 reads CAGRGSSTDTQYF. The CDR3 DNA is TGTGCCGGGCGCGGGTCGAGCACAGATACGCAGTATTTT. This chain uses TRBV28 with TRBJ2-3, with D possibly TRBD2 on 5 matching bases. Germline lookup yields CDR1 MDHEN and CDR2 SYDVKM. V was clipped by 11 bases and J by 0 bases, with 12 bases between them. The CDR3 covers 13 residues.

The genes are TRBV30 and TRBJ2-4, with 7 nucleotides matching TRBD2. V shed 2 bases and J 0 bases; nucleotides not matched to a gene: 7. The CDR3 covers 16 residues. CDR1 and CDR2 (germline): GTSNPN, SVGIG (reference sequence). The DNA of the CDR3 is TGTGCCTGGAGTCCTACTAGCGCCCTAGCCAAAAACATTCAGTACTTC. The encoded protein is CAWSPTSALAKNIQYF.

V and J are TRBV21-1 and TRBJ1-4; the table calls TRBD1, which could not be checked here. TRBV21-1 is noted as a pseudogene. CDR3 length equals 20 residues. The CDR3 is CASSPQLRDRGSATNEKLFF. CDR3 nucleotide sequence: TGTGCCAGCAGCCCCCAACTCCGGGACAGGGGGTCTGCAACTAATGAAAAACTGTTTTTT.

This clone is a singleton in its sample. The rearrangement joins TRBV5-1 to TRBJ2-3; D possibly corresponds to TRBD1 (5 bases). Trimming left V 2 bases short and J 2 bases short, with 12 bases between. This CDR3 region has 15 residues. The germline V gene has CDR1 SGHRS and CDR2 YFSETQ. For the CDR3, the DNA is TGCGCCAGCAGCTTTGGGGCGGCGGTCACAGATACGCAGTATTTT. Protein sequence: CASSFGAAVTDTQYF.

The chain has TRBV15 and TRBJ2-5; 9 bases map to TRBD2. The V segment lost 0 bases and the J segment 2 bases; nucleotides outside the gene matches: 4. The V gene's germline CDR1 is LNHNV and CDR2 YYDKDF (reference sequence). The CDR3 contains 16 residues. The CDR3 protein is CATSREPSGAQETQYF. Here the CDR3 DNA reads TGTGCCACCAGCAGAGAACCTAGCGGGGCGCAAGAGACCCAGTACTTC.

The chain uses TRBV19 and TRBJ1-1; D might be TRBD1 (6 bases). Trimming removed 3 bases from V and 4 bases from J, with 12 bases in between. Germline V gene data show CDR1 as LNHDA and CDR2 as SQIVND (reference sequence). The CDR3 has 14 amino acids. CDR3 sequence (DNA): TGTGCCAGTAGTATTGGGCAGGGGACCACTGAAGCTTTCTTT. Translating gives CASSIGQGTTEAFF.

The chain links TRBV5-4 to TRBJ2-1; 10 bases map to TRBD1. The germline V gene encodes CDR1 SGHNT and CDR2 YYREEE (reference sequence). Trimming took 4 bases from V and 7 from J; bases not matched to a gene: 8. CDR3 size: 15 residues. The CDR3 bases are TGTGCCAGCAGCGCGGGACAGGGGCTTGCGAATGAGCAGTTCTTC. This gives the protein CASSAGQGLANEQFF.

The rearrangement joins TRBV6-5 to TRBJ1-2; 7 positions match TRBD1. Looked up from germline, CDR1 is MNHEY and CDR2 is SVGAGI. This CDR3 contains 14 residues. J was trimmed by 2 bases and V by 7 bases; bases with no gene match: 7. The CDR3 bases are TGTGCCAGCACTCGGACAGGAATGAACTATGGCTACACCTTC. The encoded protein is CASTRTGMNYGYTF.

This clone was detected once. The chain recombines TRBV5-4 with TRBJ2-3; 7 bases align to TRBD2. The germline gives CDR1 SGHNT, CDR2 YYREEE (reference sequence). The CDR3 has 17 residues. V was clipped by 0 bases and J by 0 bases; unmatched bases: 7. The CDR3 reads CASSLEASGPSTDTQYF. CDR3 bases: TGTGCCAGCAGCTTGGAGGCTAGCGGCCCTAGCACAGATACGCAGTATTTT.

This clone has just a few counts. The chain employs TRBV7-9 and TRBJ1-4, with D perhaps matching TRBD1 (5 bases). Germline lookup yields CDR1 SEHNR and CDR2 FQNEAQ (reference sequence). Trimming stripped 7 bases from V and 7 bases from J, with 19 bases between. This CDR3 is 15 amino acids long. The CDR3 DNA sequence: TGTGCCAGCACCCCTATGGGAGGGGAATCTGAAAAACTGTTTTTT. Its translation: CASTPMGGESEKLFF. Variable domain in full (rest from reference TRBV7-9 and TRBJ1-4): DTGVSQNPRHKITKRGQNVTFRCDPISEHNRLYWYRQTLGQGPEFLTYFQNEAQLEKSRLLSDRFSAERPKGSFSTLEIQRTEQGDSAMYLCASTPMGGESEKLFFGSGTQLSVL.

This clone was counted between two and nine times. DNA of the CDR3: TGTGCCATCAGTGTAGGTGGTAGCGGGAGCCCCTGGACCGGGGAGCTGTTTTTT. This translates into CAISVGGSGSPWTGELFF. V usage is TRBV10-3 and J usage is TRBJ2-2; 9 nucleotides agree with TRBD2. CDR3 size: 18 residues. Germline-derived CDR1 and CDR2 are ENHRY and SYGVKD. The ends lost 4 bases at V and 5 bases at J; junction bases unmatched: 14.

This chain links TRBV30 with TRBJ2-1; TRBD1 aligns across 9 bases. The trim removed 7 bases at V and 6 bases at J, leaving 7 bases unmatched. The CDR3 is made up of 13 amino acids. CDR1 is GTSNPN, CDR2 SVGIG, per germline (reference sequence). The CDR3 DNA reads TGTGCCTCCTTGGACAGGGGCGGCAATGAGCAGTTCTTC. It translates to CASLDRGGNEQFF.